One and the same sample provided the 2 T cell receptor beta chains below, sequenced in a study of OX40 agonist ivuxolimab in advanced cancers. The table came from immunoSEQ multiplex PCR; TCRdb's copy has only in-frame clones and leaves some out. The table includes about 8,700 clones, 88% detected once. Sequencing used CD4+ or CD8+ T cells sorted from blood, obtained in a trial of the OX40 agonist ivuxolimab. These receptors were taken from an adult with an advanced solid tumor such as melanoma, head and neck, liver or kidney cancer.

This clone was counted once. The chain links TRBV9 to TRBJ2-7; 7 positions agree with TRBD2. This CDR3 has 13 residues. Germline V gene data show CDR1 as SGDLS and CDR2 as YYNGEE. V shed 3 bases and J 2 bases; nucleotides not matched to a gene: 2. The CDR3 DNA sequence: TGTGCCAGCAGCGCCACTAGCGCCTACGAGCAGTACTTC. This sequence encodes CASSATSAYEQYF. Using reference TRBV9 and TRBJ2-7 for the parts outside the CDR3, the full variable domain is DSGVTQTPKHLITATGQRVTLRCSPRSGDLSVYWYQQSLDQGLQFLIQYYNGEERAKGNILERFSAQQFPDLHSELNLSSLELGDSALYFCASSATSAYEQYFGPGTRLTVT.

This chain links TRBV7-2 with TRBJ1-3; D is uncertain. V shed 5 bases and J shed 7 bases, with 18 bases lying between them. The germline V gene encodes CDR1 SGHTA and CDR2 FQGNSA. This CDR3 has 15 residues. CDR3 sequence (DNA): TGTGCCAGCAGCCCGACGGACTGGGCTCGGAACACCATATATTTT. Protein: CASSPTDWARNTIYF.